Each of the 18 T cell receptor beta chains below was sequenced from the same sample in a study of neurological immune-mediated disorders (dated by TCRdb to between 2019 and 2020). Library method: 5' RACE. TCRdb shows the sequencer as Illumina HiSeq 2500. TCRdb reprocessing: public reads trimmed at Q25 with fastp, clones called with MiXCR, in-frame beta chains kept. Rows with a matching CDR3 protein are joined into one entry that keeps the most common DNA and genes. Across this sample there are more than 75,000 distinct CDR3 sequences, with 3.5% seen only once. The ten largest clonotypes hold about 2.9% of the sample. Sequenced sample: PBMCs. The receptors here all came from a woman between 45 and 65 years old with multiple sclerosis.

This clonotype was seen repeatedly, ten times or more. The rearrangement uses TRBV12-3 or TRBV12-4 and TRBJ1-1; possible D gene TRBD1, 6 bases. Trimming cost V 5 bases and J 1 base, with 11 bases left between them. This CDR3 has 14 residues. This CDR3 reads CASSTETGNTEAFF. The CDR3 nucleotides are TGTGCCAGCAGTACCGAGACAGGGAACACTGAAGCTTTCTTT.

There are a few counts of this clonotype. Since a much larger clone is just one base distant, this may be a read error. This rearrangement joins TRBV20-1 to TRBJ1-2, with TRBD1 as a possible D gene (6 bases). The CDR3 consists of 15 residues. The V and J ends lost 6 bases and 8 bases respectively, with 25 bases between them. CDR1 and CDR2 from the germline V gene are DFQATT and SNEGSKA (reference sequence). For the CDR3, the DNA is TGCAGTGCCACCCCTGGCAGGGGCGAACTGAGGGGCTACACCTTC. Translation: CSATPGRGELRGYTF.

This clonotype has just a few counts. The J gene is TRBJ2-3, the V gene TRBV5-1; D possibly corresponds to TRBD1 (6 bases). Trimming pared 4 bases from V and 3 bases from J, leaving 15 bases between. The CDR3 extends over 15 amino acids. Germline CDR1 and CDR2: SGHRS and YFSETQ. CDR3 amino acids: CASSLQGILTDTQYF. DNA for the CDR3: TGCGCCAGCAGCCTCCAGGGGATATTGACAGATACGCAGTATTTT.

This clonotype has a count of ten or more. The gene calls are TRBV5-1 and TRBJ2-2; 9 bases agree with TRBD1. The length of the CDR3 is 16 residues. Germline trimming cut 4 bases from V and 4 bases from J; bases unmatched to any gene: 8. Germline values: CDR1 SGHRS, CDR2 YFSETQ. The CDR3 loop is CASSTLTGGITGELFF. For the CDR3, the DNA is TGCGCCAGCAGCACCCTGACAGGGGGAATCACCGGGGAGCTGTTTTTT.

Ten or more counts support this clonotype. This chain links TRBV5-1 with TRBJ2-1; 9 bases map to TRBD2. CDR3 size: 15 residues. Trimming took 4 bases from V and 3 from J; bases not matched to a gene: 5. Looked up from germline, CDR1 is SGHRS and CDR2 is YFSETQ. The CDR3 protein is CASSLSGGDYNEQFF. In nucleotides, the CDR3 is TGCGCCAGCAGCCTTAGCGGGGGCGACTACAATGAGCAGTTCTTC.

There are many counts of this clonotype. This CDR3 reads CASSSGVPSEQFF. The CDR3 DNA reads TGCGCCAGCAGCTCCGGGGTACCTAGTGAGCAGTTCTTC. This rearrangement joins TRBV5-1 to TRBJ2-1; maybe TRBD2 (5 bases). This CDR3 comprises 13 residues. Trimming pared 3 bases from V and 9 bases from J, leaving 13 bases between. The germline V gene has CDR1 SGHRS and CDR2 YFSETQ.

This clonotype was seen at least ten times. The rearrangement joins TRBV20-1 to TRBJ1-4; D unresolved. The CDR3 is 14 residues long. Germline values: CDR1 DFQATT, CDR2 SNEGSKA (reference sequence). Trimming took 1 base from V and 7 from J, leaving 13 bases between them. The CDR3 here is CSARAGGKSEKLFF. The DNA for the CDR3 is TGCAGTGCTAGAGCGGGCGGGAAAAGTGAAAAACTGTTTTTT.

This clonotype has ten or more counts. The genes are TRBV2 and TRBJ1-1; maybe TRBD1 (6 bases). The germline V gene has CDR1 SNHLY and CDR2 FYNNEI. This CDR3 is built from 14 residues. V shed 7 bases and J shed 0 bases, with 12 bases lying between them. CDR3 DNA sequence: TGTGCCAGCACCCAGGGGACCATGAACACTGAAGCTTTCTTT. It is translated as CASTQGTMNTEAFF.

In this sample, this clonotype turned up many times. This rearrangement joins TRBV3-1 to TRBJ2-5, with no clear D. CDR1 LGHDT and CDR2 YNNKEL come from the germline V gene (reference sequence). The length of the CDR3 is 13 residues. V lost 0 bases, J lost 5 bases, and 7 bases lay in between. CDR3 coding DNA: TGTGCCAGCAGCCAAGATCGAGGCGAGACCCAGTACTTC. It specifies CASSQDRGETQYF.

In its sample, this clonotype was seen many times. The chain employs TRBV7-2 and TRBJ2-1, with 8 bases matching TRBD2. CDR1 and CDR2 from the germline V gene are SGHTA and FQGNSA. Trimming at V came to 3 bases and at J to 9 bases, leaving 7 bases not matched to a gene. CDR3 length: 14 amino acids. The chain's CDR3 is CASSLTGGLSEQFF. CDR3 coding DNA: TGTGCCAGCAGCTTGACGGGGGGGCTGAGTGAGCAGTTCTTC.

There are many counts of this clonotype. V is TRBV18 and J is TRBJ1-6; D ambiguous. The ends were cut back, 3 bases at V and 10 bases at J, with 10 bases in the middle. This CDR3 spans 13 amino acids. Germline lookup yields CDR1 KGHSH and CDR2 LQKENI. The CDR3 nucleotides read TGTGCCAGCTCACCGGGGTCGGGGTCACCCCTCCACTTT. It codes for CASSPGSGSPLHF. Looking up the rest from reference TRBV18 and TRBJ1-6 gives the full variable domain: NAGVMQNPRHLVRRRGQEARLRCSPMKGHSHVYWYRQLPEEGLKFMVYLQKENIIDESGMPKERFSAEFPKEGPSILRIQQVVRGDSAAYFCASSPGSGSPLHFGNGTRLTVT.

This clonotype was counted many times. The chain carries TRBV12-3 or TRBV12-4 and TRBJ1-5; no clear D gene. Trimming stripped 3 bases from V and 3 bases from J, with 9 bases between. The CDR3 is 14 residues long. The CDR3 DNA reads TGTGCCAGCAGTTTGAGGGTGGACAATCAGCCCCAGCATTTT. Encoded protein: CASSLRVDNQPQHF.

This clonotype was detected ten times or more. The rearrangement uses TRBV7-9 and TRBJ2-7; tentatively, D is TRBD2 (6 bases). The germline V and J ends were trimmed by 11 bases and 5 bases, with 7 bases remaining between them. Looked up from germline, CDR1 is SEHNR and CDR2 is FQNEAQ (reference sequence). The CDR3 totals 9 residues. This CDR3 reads CAGEDEQYF. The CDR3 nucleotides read TGTGCCGGGGAGGACGAGCAGTACTTC.

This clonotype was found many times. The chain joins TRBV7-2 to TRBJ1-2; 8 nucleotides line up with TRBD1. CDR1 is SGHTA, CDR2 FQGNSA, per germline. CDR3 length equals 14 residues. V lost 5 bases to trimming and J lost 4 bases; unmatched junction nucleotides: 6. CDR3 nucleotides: TGTGCCAGCAGCCCCGACAGGGGCTCCTATGGCTACACCTTC. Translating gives CASSPDRGSYGYTF.

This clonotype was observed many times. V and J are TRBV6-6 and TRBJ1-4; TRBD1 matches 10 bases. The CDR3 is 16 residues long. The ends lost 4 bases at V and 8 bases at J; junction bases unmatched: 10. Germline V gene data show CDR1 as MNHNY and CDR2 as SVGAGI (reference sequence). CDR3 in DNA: TGTGCCAGCAGTTGGTCCGGGACAGGGGATCGAGAAAAACTGTTTTTT. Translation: CASSWSGTGDREKLFF.

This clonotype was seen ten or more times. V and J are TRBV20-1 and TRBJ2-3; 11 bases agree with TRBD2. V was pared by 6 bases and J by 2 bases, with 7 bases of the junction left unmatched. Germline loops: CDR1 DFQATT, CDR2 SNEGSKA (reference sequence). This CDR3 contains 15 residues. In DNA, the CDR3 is TGCAGTGCCATGACTAGCGGGGTGGTCACAGATACGCAGTATTTT. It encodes CSAMTSGVVTDTQYF.

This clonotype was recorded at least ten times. Here the CDR3 DNA reads TGCAGTGCTAGACCAGGACAGGTTTACTCTGGAAACACCATATATTTT. Translating it yields CSARPGQVYSGNTIYF. The chain combines TRBV20-1 with TRBJ1-3, with TRBD1 matching 7 bases. The CDR3 totals 16 residues. V lost 2 bases, J lost 0 bases, and 7 bases stayed unmatched. Looked up from germline, CDR1 is DFQATT and CDR2 is SNEGSKA (reference sequence).

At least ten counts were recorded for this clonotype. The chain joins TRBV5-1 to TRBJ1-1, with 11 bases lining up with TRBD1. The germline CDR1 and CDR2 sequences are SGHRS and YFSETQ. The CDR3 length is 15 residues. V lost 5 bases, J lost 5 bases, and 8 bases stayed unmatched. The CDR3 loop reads CASSTGQGASTEAFF. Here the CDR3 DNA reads TGCGCCAGCAGTACCGGACAGGGGGCGAGTACTGAAGCTTTCTTT.